The rows below give T cell receptor beta chains drawn from one sample of a study of beta chain features in type 1 diabetes. Generated by immunoSEQ multiplex PCR, the TCRdb table keeps only in-frame clones and is missing some. The table includes nearly 700,000 clones, 13% detected once. Sequencing input: naive CD4+ T cells from blood. All receptors come from a man aged 18 to 30 with type 1 diabetes. CDR3s include the opening cysteine and the closing phenylalanine or tryptophan. A D gene is named only where the DNA matches it firmly. Rows may omit the clone size; those that give it use once, few, many or a size class.

D,V,size,J,CDR3,DNA
TRBD1,TRBV4-1,.,TRBJ2-1,CASSLGQGFYNEQFF,TGCGCCAGCAGCCTTGGACAGGGGTTTTACAATGAGCAGTTCTTC
.,TRBV19,.,TRBJ2-5,CASRSLRRGEQETQYF,TGTGCCAGTAGATCCCTACGTCGGGGCGAACAAGAGACCCAGTACTTC
TRBD1,TRBV7-7,.,TRBJ2-5,CASSQGTGLGQTQYF,TGTGCTAGCAGCCAGGGGACAGGGCTTGGGCAGACCCAGTACTTC
TRBD1,TRBV5-4,few,TRBJ1-2,CASSSRTGSINYGYTF,TGTGCCAGCAGCTCCAGGACAGGATCTATTAACTATGGCTACACCTTC
.,TRBV7-9,.,TRBJ2-2,CASSLIRGGPNTGELFF,TGTGCCAGCAGCTTAATACGGGGAGGTCCGAACACCGGGGAGCTGTTTTTT
TRBD1,TRBV4-1,.,TRBJ1-4,CASSRTDRAVNEKLFF,TGCGCCAGCAGCCGCACCGACAGGGCGGTTAATGAAAAACTGTTTTTT
TRBD1,TRBV5-4,.,TRBJ2-1,CASSPGTGVYNEQFF,TGTGCCAGCAGCCCCGGGACAGGGGTGTACAATGAGCAGTTCTTC
TRBD1,TRBV10-3,few,TRBJ1-1,CAIRPYGTAGEAFF,TGTGCCATCAGGCCCTACGGGACAGCCGGAGAAGCTTTCTTT
.,TRBV7-9,.,TRBJ1-1,CASSPPANTEAFF,TGTGCCAGCAGCCCGCCGGCGAACACTGAAGCTTTCTTT
TRBD2,TRBV14,.,TRBJ2-7,CASSQDLGLASYEQYF,TGTGCCAGCAGCCAAGATCTCGGACTAGCTTCCTACGAGCAGTACTTC
.,TRBV19,few,TRBJ1-2,CASSPPASNYGYTF,TGTGCCAGTAGCCCACCGGCCAGTAACTATGGCTACACCTTC
.,TRBV27,few,TRBJ1-6,CASSPHELNSPLHF,TGTGCCAGCAGTCCCCACGAACTTAATTCACCCCTCCACTTT
TRBD1,TRBV6-6,.,TRBJ1-4,CASSSGQGNEKLFF,TGTGCCAGCAGTTCGGGACAGGGTAATGAAAAACTGTTTTTT
.,TRBV2,.,TRBJ2-7,CASSEADTYEQYF,TGTGCCAGCAGTGAAGCGGACACCTACGAGCAGTACTTC
.,TRBV6-5,.,TRBJ2-2,CASSQGPPNTGELFF,TGTGCCAGCAGCCAAGGACCGCCGAACACCGGGGAGCTGTTTTTT
.,TRBV7-9,.,TRBJ2-5,CASSFTGETQYF,TGTGCCAGCAGCTTCACAGGAGAGACCCAGTACTTC
.,TRBV7-9,.,TRBJ2-5,CASSSLGQSPGETQYF,TGTGCCAGCAGCTCCCTCGGACAGTCTCCGGGGGAGACCCAGTACTTC